In this sample, the clone carrying this TCR beta chain turned up a few times. Its antigen is unidentified. This specimen belongs to a study of response to subunit inactivated influenza vaccine. Study outcomes and limitations: After each seasonal influenza vaccination, few new T cells are recruited, the authors suggested.

Each CDR3 protein gets one entry after TCRdb re-called the RT-PCR reads with MiXCR. The profile shows about 700,000 distinct CDR3 sequences, about 15% of them singletons. V trimming: 1 base; J trimming: 8 bases; junction bases outside the gene matches: 8. CDR3 length: 16 amino acids. Per the germline V gene, CDR1 is MNHNS and CDR2 is SASEGT. This sequence joins TRBV6-1 and TRBJ1-4; 9 nucleotides align to TRBD1. The source was PBMCs from blood, collected 14 days before vaccination. The source is a man in his fifties who received an inactivated influenza vaccine. This CDR3 reads CASSEGTGTGNEKLFF. In DNA form, the CDR3 reads TGTGCCAGCAGTGAAGGAACCGGGACAGGGAACGAAAAACTGTTTTTT.